These 8 T cell receptor beta chains came from one sample sequenced in a study of siplizumab effects on memory and regulatory T cells. This table comes from immunoSEQ multiplex PCR, and its TCRdb copy is limited to in-frame clones, with some not included. The table includes tens of thousands of clones, less than 90% detected once. The sequencing sample was made of memory CD4+ T cells sorted from blood. These receptors were taken from a human donor in good health.

This clone was counted a single time. The chain joins TRBV6-1 to TRBJ1-1, with D tentatively TRBD1 (6 bases). The V gene lost 7 bases and the J gene lost 4 bases, with 16 bases spanning the gap. Germline lookup yields CDR1 MNHNS and CDR2 SASEGT. CDR3 size: 14 residues. CDR3 nucleotides: TGTGCCAGCAACCCGGACAGCCGCCTCACTGAAGCTTTCTTT. Encoded protein: CASNPDSRLTEAFF.

This sequence joins TRBV5-4 and TRBJ2-5; D not resolved. Per the germline V gene, CDR1 is SGHNT and CDR2 is YYREEE (reference sequence). V lost 4 bases and J 5 bases, leaving 6 bases between the germline ends. The CDR3 runs to 11 residues. The CDR3 bases are TGTGCCAGCAGCATATCGGAGACCCAGTACTTC. Translating gives CASSISETQYF.

Worth noting for this clone: This sample includes further DNA sequences coding for the same CDR3. The CDR3 here is CATSRGGGITDTQYF. CDR3 nucleotides: TGTGCCACCAGCAGAGGTGGGGGAATAACAGATACGCAGTATTTT. The genes are TRBV15 and TRBJ2-3; TRBD1 or TRBD2 may be the D gene (5 bases each). The CDR3 length is 15 residues. Germline values: CDR1 LNHNV, CDR2 YYDKDF (reference sequence). Deletions cut 1 base from V and 3 bases from J, with 11 bases between.

The chain combines TRBV10-1 with TRBJ1-1, with a possible D match to TRBD1 (5 bases). Germline V gene sequence: CDR1 WNHNN, CDR2 SYGVQD (reference sequence). With 0 bases removed from V and 1 base from J, the gap between germline ends came to 6 bases. This CDR3 comprises 14 residues. The CDR3 region has the DNA TGCGCCAGCAGTGAGTCCGGGGGGAACACTGAAGCTTTCTTT. Residues: CASSESGGNTEAFF.

This clone was picked up a small number of times. CDR3 residues: CASSLSTPNTGELFF. The CDR3 nucleotides read TGCGCCAGCAGCTTGAGTACCCCGAACACCGGGGAGCTGTTTTTT. The J gene is TRBJ2-2, the V gene TRBV5-1; D is unclear. Germline V gene sequence: CDR1 SGHRS, CDR2 YFSETQ. V was trimmed by 1 base and J by 0 bases, leaving 7 bases between them. This CDR3 is built from 15 residues.

V usage is TRBV10-1 and J usage is TRBJ2-3; D uncertain. Germline V lookup: CDR1 WNHNN, CDR2 SYGVQD (reference sequence). The V end lost 1 base, the J end lost 0 bases, and 11 bases lay between the germline ends. The CDR3 is made up of 16 amino acids. In nucleotides, the CDR3 is TGCGCCAGCAGTGAGTGGTCTGTGTCTAGCACAGATACGCAGTATTTT. This sequence encodes CASSEWSVSSTDTQYF.

This chain uses TRBV6-5 with TRBJ2-1; D call uncertain. CDR1 is MNHEY and CDR2 is SVGAGI in the germline V gene. Trimming removed 4 bases from V and 12 bases from J, with 13 bases in between. The length of the CDR3 is 12 residues. The CDR3 loop reads CASSSGQSRQFF. The CDR3 nucleotides are TGTGCCAGCAGTTCCGGGCAGTCCAGGCAGTTCTTC.

The chain recombines TRBV7-2 with TRBJ1-1; the match to TRBD1 covers 11 bases. V lost 6 bases to trimming and J lost 11 bases; unmatched junction nucleotides: 8. CDR3 length equals 13 residues. Germline V gene data show CDR1 as SGHTA and CDR2 as FQGNSA. The CDR3 reads CASSSGTGGDAFF. CDR3 in DNA: TGTGCCAGCAGTTCTGGGACAGGGGGGGACGCTTTCTTT.